The rows below give T cell receptor beta chains drawn from one sample of a study of blood T cells in healthy people across ages. MiXCR, run by TCRdb on the 5' RACE reads, gives a single entry per CDR3 protein. Of approximately 800,000 distinct CDR3 sequences in the sample, approximately 67% are singletons; the top ten hold about 27%. The material sequenced was blood. The receptors derive from a man aged 25 to 45 in good health. CDR3s include the opening cysteine and the closing phenylalanine or tryptophan. D genes are given only for firm matches. The size entry is marked missing in some rows and otherwise reads once, few, many or a size class.

V	J	D	size	CDR3	DNA
TRBV29-1	TRBJ2-3	-	-	CSVDEGQVTDAQYF	TGCAGCGTTGATGAGGGGCAGGTGACAGATGCGCAGTATTTT
TRBV4-1	TRBJ2-7	TRBD1	few	CASSQGGWGQGAPYEQYF	TGCGCCAGCAGCCAAGGGGGCTGGGGACAGGGGGCACCTTACGAGCAGTACTTC
TRBV11-2	TRBJ2-1	TRBD2	-	CASSLGNGGGEQFF	TGTGCCAGCAGCTTAGGTAACGGGGGAGGGGAGCAGTTCTTC
TRBV13	TRBJ2-5	-	few	CASSLYGGRETQYF	TGTGCCAGCAGCTTATACGGGGGACGGGAGACCCAGTACTTC
TRBV6-2/TRBV6-3	TRBJ2-1	-	-	CASKLVGGTEQFF	TGTGCCAGCAAACTAGTGGGGGGTACTGAGCAGTTCTTC
TRBV28	TRBJ2-5	TRBD2	once	CASISGGAGETQYF	TGTGCCAGCATCTCCGGGGGGGCCGGGGAGACCCAGTACTTC
TRBV6-2/TRBV6-3	TRBJ2-1	TRBD1	-	CASSYSVEDRGLYNEQFF	TGTGCCAGCAGTTACAGCGTGGAGGACAGGGGGCTTTACAATGAGCAGTTCTTC
TRBV6-2/TRBV6-3	TRBJ2-1	TRBD1	-	CASSKLRFPGTGVDNEQFF	TGTGCCAGCTCTAAACTTAGGTTCCCCGGGACAGGGGTCGACAATGAGCAGTTCTTC
TRBV18	TRBJ1-5	-	-	CTSYEGQGQPQHF	TGTACCAGCTACGAGGGGCAGGGCCAGCCCCAGCATTTT
TRBV29-1	TRBJ2-7	-	-	CSVDRGGSYEQYF	TGCAGCGTTGACAGGGGAGGCTCCTACGAGCAGTACTTC
TRBV24-1	TRBJ2-1	-	-	CATQKGGRDNEQFF	TGTGCCACTCAAAAGGGGGGGAGGGACAATGAGCAGTTCTTC
TRBV10-3	TRBJ2-1	TRBD1	-	CAISDLIGGTGLLGSYNEQFF	TGTGCCATCAGTGACCTGATTGGGGGGACAGGGCTACTAGGCTCCTACAATGAGCAGTTCTTC
TRBV7-2	TRBJ2-1	TRBD1	few	CASSLALDRDEQFF	TGTGCCAGCAGCTTAGCCTTGGACAGGGATGAGCAGTTCTTC
TRBV21-1	TRBJ1-5	-	-	CASSFSLQENNQPQHF	TGTGCCAGCAGCTTCTCTTTACAGGAGAACAATCAGCCCCAGCATTTT
TRBV10-3	TRBJ2-7	TRBD1	-	CAIGRDRGHEQYF	TGTGCCATCGGACGGGACAGGGGCCACGAGCAGTACTTC